Below, 28 T cell receptor beta chains from the same sample are listed, as sequenced in a study of blood T cell repertoires in COVID-19. TCRdb's copy holds only in-frame clones and misses some; the assay was immunoSEQ multiplex PCR. Here the sample spans more than 75,000 clones, 86% being singletons. The sequenced sample was peripheral blood. Source of these receptors: an elderly man with active or convalescent COVID-19.

The chain recombines TRBV11-2 with TRBJ2-7; 8 positions match TRBD1. The CDR3 is 15 amino acids. Per the germline V gene, CDR1 is SGHAT and CDR2 is FQNNGV. V shed 5 bases, J shed 3 bases, and the junction held 9 bases outside the gene matches. The CDR3 coding sequence is TGTGCCAGCAGCCCACCTCGGACAGGGAACTACGAGCAGTACTTC. Its protein is CASSPPRTGNYEQYF.

This clone is a singleton in its sample. The rearrangement joins TRBV7-2 to TRBJ2-7, with a weak D call TRBD1 (6 bases). CDR1 and CDR2 from the germline V gene are SGHTA and FQGNSA. V lost 5 bases and J lost 4, with 18 bases in between. The CDR3 covers 15 residues. The CDR3 spells CASSPSGRGRYEQYF. The CDR3 DNA reads TGTGCCAGCAGCCCTTCGGGAAGGGGGAGATACGAGCAGTACTTC.

The gene calls are TRBV28 and TRBJ1-5; TRBD1 is a possible D gene (5 bases). The CDR3 runs to 17 residues. V shed 2 bases and J shed 3 bases, with 17 bases lying between them. Looked up from germline, CDR1 is MDHEN and CDR2 is SYDVKM. CDR3 DNA sequence: TGTGCCAGCAGTTTAGTGTGGGGTGACAGCTACAATCAGCCCCAGCATTTT. Amino acids: CASSLVWGDSYNQPQHF.

The V call is TRBV6-2 or TRBV6-3, the J call TRBJ2-3; unclear D gene. This CDR3 contains 14 residues. The germline V and J ends were trimmed by 5 bases and 1 base, with 10 bases remaining between them. Germline assignment: CDR1 MNHEY and CDR2 SVGEGT. Here the CDR3 reads CASSQKGGTDTQYF. The CDR3 DNA sequence: TGTGCCAGCAGTCAAAAAGGAGGCACAGATACGCAGTATTTT.

This clone was seen a single time. The rearrangement joins TRBV20-1 to TRBJ1-6; 11 bases agree with TRBD1. V lost 3 bases, J lost 0 bases, and 7 bases stayed unmatched. Germline V gives CDR1 DFQATT, CDR2 SNEGSKA (reference sequence). CDR3 size: 18 residues. CDR3 in DNA: TGCAGTGCTAGTAGGACAGGGGGCTTAAGCTCCTATAATTCACCCCTCCACTTT. This encodes CSASRTGGLSSYNSPLHF.

The chain combines TRBV28 with TRBJ1-1; perhaps TRBD1 as D (5 bases). With 7 bases removed from V and 5 bases from J, the gap between germline ends came to 14 bases. The germline CDR1 and CDR2 sequences are MDHEN and SYDVKM. This CDR3 is built from 13 residues. CDR3: CASNRGLGTEAFF. Here the CDR3 DNA reads TGTGCCAGCAATAGGGGACTGGGGACTGAAGCTTTCTTT.

This clone showed up just a few times. The J gene is TRBJ2-2, the V gene TRBV25-1, with 9 bases aligning to TRBD2. The CDR3 totals 17 residues. V shed 1 base and J 0 bases; nucleotides not matched to a gene: 3. From germline, CDR1 is MGHDK and CDR2 SYGVNS. The CDR3 region has the DNA TGTGCCAGCAGTGAATCTGCGGGAGGGCCGAACACCGGGGAGCTGTTTTTT. It specifies CASSESAGGPNTGELFF.

This clone was seen a handful of times. V gene TRBV4-2 combines with J gene TRBJ2-7; D might be TRBD1 (5 bases). From germline, CDR1 is LGHNA and CDR2 YNFKEQ. Trimming took off 2 bases at V and 3 bases at J, with 11 bases between the two ends. The CDR3 runs 14 residues. This CDR3 reads CASSQIQGDYEQYF. Written as DNA, the CDR3 is TGTGCCAGCAGCCAAATTCAAGGGGACTACGAGCAGTACTTC.

This chain uses TRBV5-1 with TRBJ2-2; TRBD1 matches 7 bases. After removal of 4 bases from V and 1 base from J, the junction contained 4 bases not matched to a gene. Germline V gene sequence: CDR1 SGHRS, CDR2 YFSETQ. The CDR3 sequence is 15 residues long. CDR3 sequence: CASSDRTGNTGELFF. CDR3 in DNA: TGCGCCAGCAGCGATCGGACAGGGAACACCGGGGAGCTGTTTTTT.

This clone has only one observation. The chain employs TRBV27 and TRBJ2-1; D unresolved. The CDR3 is 16 residues long. With 2 bases removed from V and 2 bases from J, the gap between germline ends came to 13 bases. Germline V lookup: CDR1 MNHEY, CDR2 SMNVEV (reference sequence). CDR3 sequence reads: CASSLEYDSTYNEQFF. The DNA of the CDR3 is TGTGCCAGCAGTTTAGAGTATGACTCCACCTACAATGAGCAGTTCTTC.

The gene calls are TRBV12-3 or TRBV12-4 and TRBJ1-2; possibly TRBD1 for D (5 bases). The CDR3 has 13 residues. Trimming took off 7 bases at V and 5 bases at J, with 14 bases between the two ends. CDR3 in amino acids: CASTTGDWYGYTF. The DNA for the CDR3 is TGTGCCAGCACTACAGGCGATTGGTATGGCTACACCTTC.

This clone was observed once. This chain connects TRBV4-2 to TRBJ2-1, with D unresolved. V lost 3 bases, J lost 7 bases, and 7 bases lay in between. CDR3 length: 12 residues. The germline CDR1 and CDR2 sequences are LGHNA and YNFKEQ. The CDR3 DNA reads TGTGCCAGCAGCCACGCAACTAATGAGCAGTTCTTC. Encoded protein: CASSHATNEQFF.

The J gene is TRBJ2-7, the V gene TRBV23-1; D might be TRBD1 (6 bases). TRBV23-1 is marked as an open reading frame, function uncertain. This CDR3 spans 17 amino acids. Trimming took 2 bases from V and 0 from J, leaving 17 bases between them. CDR3 DNA sequence: TGCGCCAGCAGTCAAGATTCTACGGGACAAAGCTCCTACGAGCAGTACTTC. Residues: CASSQDSTGQSSYEQYF.

The chain has TRBV29-1 and TRBJ1-2; D is possibly TRBD1 (5 bases). This CDR3 has 12 amino acids. Looked up from germline, CDR1 is SQVTM and CDR2 is ANQGSEA. Trimming took off 2 bases at V and 7 bases at J, with 11 bases between the two ends. CDR3 protein: CSVEIPGGGYTF. CDR3 in DNA: TGCAGCGTTGAAATTCCCGGGGGTGGCTACACCTTC.

The chain employs TRBV7-3 and TRBJ2-1; 10 bases match TRBD2. This CDR3 is 16 amino acids long. With V trimmed by 2 bases and J by 8 bases, 9 bases remained unmatched. In germline, CDR1 is SGHTA, CDR2 FQGTGA. CDR3 in amino acids: CASSLVAPSGSHEQFF. DNA for the CDR3: TGTGCCAGCAGCTTAGTAGCACCTAGCGGGAGTCATGAGCAGTTCTTC.

This chain joins TRBV7-2 and TRBJ2-5, with TRBD1 matching 8 bases. The CDR3 covers 14 residues. V lost 5 bases and J lost 5; bases outside the gene matches: 7. Germline loops: CDR1 SGHTA, CDR2 FQGNSA. The CDR3: CASSLTGGRETQYF. The CDR3 region has the DNA TGTGCCAGCAGCCTCACAGGGGGTAGGGAGACCCAGTACTTC. Filled out from reference TRBV7-2 and TRBJ2-5, the complete variable domain reads GAGVSQSPSNKVTEKGKDVELRCDPISGHTALYWYRQSLGQGLEFLIYFQGNSAPDKSGLPSDRFSAERTGGSVSTLTIQRTQQEDSAVYLCASSLTGGRETQYFGPGTRLLVL.

The gene calls are TRBV5-4 and TRBJ1-2, with D unclear. Germline values: CDR1 SGHNT, CDR2 YYREEE (reference sequence). V lost 2 bases and J lost 11, with 19 bases in between. This CDR3 contains 14 residues. The CDR3 DNA reads TGTGCCAGCAGCTTACACCTGGCTAAGATGAGGTACACCTTC. Its protein product is CASSLHLAKMRYTF. Using reference TRBV5-4 and TRBJ1-2 for the parts outside the CDR3, the full variable domain is ETGVTQSPTHLIKTRGQQVTLRCSSQSGHNTVSWYQQALGQGPQFIFQYYREEENGRGNFPPRFSGLQFPNYSSELNVNALELDDSALYLCASSLHLAKMRYTFGSGTRLTVV.

This clone was detected only a few times. V is TRBV5-4 and J is TRBJ2-1; TRBD2 agrees at 7 bases. V dropped 3 bases and J dropped 4; count of bases not matched to a gene: 7. From germline, CDR1 is SGHNT and CDR2 YYREEE (reference sequence). The CDR3 spans 15 residues. CDR3 amino acids: CASSSWAGVYNEQFF. CDR3 bases: TGTGCCAGCAGCTCGTGGGCGGGGGTTTACAATGAGCAGTTCTTC.

This chain links TRBV15 with TRBJ1-5; the D is unclear. V lost 5 bases and J 0 bases, leaving 8 bases between the germline ends. CDR1 is LNHNV and CDR2 is YYDKDF in the germline V gene (reference sequence). The CDR3 contains 14 residues. CDR3 sequence reads: CATSDTDSNQPQHF. CDR3 DNA: TGTGCCACCAGCGACACCGATAGCAATCAGCCCCAGCATTTT.

The chain is built from TRBV6-1 and TRBJ1-2; TRBD1 agrees at 8 bases. Trimming at V came to 2 bases and at J to 8 bases, leaving 4 bases not matched to a gene. Germline values: CDR1 MNHNS, CDR2 SASEGT. There are 13 residues in the CDR3. CDR3 DNA sequence: TGTGCCAGCAGTGAACGGACAGGGAAAGGCTACACCTTC. Amino acid sequence: CASSERTGKGYTF.

The chain joins TRBV5-1 to TRBJ1-2; 8 bases line up with TRBD1. CDR3 length equals 14 residues. Germline V gene data show CDR1 as SGHRS and CDR2 as YFSETQ. The J segment lost 4 bases and the V segment lost 0 bases, leaving 2 bases of the junction unmatched. CDR3 DNA sequence: TGCGCCAGCAGCTTGGGCAGGGGGCTCTATGGCTACACCTTC. Translated, it gives CASSLGRGLYGYTF.

V is TRBV7-2 and J is TRBJ1-1, with D tentatively TRBD1 (6 bases). The V gene lost 4 bases and the J gene lost 5 bases, with 11 bases spanning the gap. Germline loops: CDR1 SGHTA, CDR2 FQGNSA. The CDR3 loop spans 13 amino acids. CDR3 nucleotide sequence: TGTGCCAGCAGCTGGAAACAGGGAACTGAAGCTTTCTTT. Protein sequence: CASSWKQGTEAFF. The whole variable domain, filled in from reference TRBV7-2 and TRBJ1-1, reads GAGVSQSPSNKVTEKGKDVELRCDPISGHTALYWYRQSLGQGLEFLIYFQGNSAPDKSGLPSDRFSAERTGGSVSTLTIQRTQQEDSAVYLCASSWKQGTEAFFGQGTRLTVV.

The V gene is TRBV4-1, the J gene TRBJ1-1, with D unresolved. The CDR3 runs to 16 residues. The ends were cut back, 0 bases at V and 0 bases at J, with 11 bases in the middle. Per the germline V gene, CDR1 is MGHRA and CDR2 is YSYEKL. This CDR3 reads CASSQDLAVVNTEAFF. The DNA of the CDR3 is TGCGCCAGCAGCCAAGATCTTGCTGTAGTGAACACTGAAGCTTTCTTT.

About this clone itself: Sequence at one end of the junction differs from germline and may be a read error. The gene calls are TRBV19 and TRBJ1-2; D gene uncertain. Germline CDR1 is LNHDA and CDR2 is SQIVND (reference sequence). The CDR3 length is 13 residues. The CDR3 loop is CASSINSNSGYTF. CDR3 nucleotide sequence: TGTGCCAGTAGTATCAACAGTAACTCTGGCTACACCTTC.

The chain couples TRBV6-5 to TRBJ2-7; the match to TRBD1 covers 7 bases. Trimming cost V 5 bases and J 1 base; bases outside gene matches: 5. CDR3 length: 14 amino acids. CDR1 MNHEY and CDR2 SVGAGI come from the germline V gene. The chain's CDR3 is CASSRTGVSYEQYF. The CDR3 nucleotides are TGTGCCAGCAGTCGCACAGGGGTGTCCTACGAGCAGTACTTC.

This clone was counted a few times. This chain connects TRBV10-2 to TRBJ1-2; D is unresolved. Deletions cut 4 bases from V and 2 bases from J, with 5 bases between. The CDR3 is 12 amino acids. Per the germline V gene, CDR1 is WSHSY and CDR2 is SAAADI. The chain's CDR3 is CASSATNYGYTF. DNA of the CDR3: TGCGCCAGCAGTGCTACCAACTATGGCTACACCTTC.

This clone has just one count. CDR3 protein: CASSLTGGTEAFF. CDR3 DNA sequence: TGTGCCAGCAGTTTGACAGGGGGCACTGAAGCTTTCTTT. The chain joins TRBV6-1 to TRBJ1-1, with 9 bases lining up with TRBD1. This CDR3 is 13 amino acids long. Germline V gene sequence: CDR1 MNHNS, CDR2 SASEGT. The V and J ends lost 5 bases and 4 bases, in that order; junction bases with no gene match: 2.

The V gene is TRBV19, the J gene TRBJ2-5, with 11 bases that match TRBD2. This CDR3 region has 16 residues. After removal of 6 bases from V and 5 bases from J, the junction contained 11 bases not matched to a gene. In germline, CDR1 is LNHDA, CDR2 SQIVND (reference sequence). In DNA form, the CDR3 reads TGTGCCAGTAGGAATAGCGGGAGGGCCATGTTGGAGACCCAGTACTTC. Translated, it gives CASRNSGRAMLETQYF.